This T cell receptor beta chain was identified in a study of vaccination and CD4 T cells after COVID-19. Study at large: Cells were stimulated with overlapping spike peptides from SARS-CoV-2, HCoV-NL63, HCoV-OC43 and HCoV-229E.

The study, taken as a whole, reports: In convalescent patients, 304 of 307 vaccine-specific clones were spike mono-reactive.

Germline values: CDR1 SGHRS, CDR2 YFSETQ. Deletions cut 5 bases from V and 0 bases from J, with 8 bases between. The CDR3 is 13 residues long. Described treatment: roughly 10-day PBMC culture with coronavirus spike peptide pools or control peptides (ViraFEST assay). Half of the medium was exchanged for fresh IL-2 medium, first on day 3 and then on day 7. Negative selection was the method that isolated CD4+ T cells after less than eleven days of culture. The Oncomine TCR Beta short-read assay generated sequence data from the DNA of cultured CD4+ T cells. TCRdb reprocessed the PCR reads via MiXCR and lists one record per CDR3 protein. The table has 10,000 to 15,000 distinct CDR3 sequences, about 70% seen once. Regarding this clonotype: Its cognate antigen is unknown.

The sequence was obtained from a human donor who received a COVID-19 vaccine. The sequences come from CD4+ T cells from blood, cultured in vitro, collected after SARS-CoV-2 vaccination. J is TRBJ2-5 and V is TRBV5-1, with a tentative D call TRBD2 (5 bases). The CDR3 region is CASRPGYQETQYF. CDR3 DNA sequence: TGCGCCAGCAGACCGGGATACCAAGAGACCCAGTACTTC.